This is a list of T cell receptor beta chains from one sample in a study of blood T cells in healthy people across ages. TCRdb fed the 5' RACE reads into MiXCR, producing one record per CDR3 protein. The sample contains roughly 1,800,000 distinct CDR3 sequences, 40% to 55% of which appear only once. The material sequenced was blood. Source of these receptors: a woman in her thirties or forties in good health. Both conserved end residues are part of each CDR3. A D gene is named only where the DNA matches it firmly. Clone size is stated in some rows and not others, as once, few, many or a class when expanded.

J: TRBJ2-7; size: few; D: NA; V: TRBV6-6; CDR3: CASSTDLPSYEQYF; DNA: TGTGCCAGCAGTACGGACTTGCCATCCTACGAGCAGTACTTC
J: TRBJ2-5; size: few; D: TRBD2; V: TRBV4-1; CDR3: CASSQDRTSGDKQYF; DNA: TGCGCCAGCAGCCAAGATAGGACTAGCGGGGATAAGCAGTACTTC
J: TRBJ2-4; size: many; D: NA; V: TRBV10-3; CDR3: CAILGLAKNIQYF; DNA: TGTGCCATCCTCGGACTAGCCAAAAACATTCAGTACTTC
J: TRBJ2-1; size: NA; D: NA; V: TRBV12-5; CDR3: CASGLDRQVAFAYNEQFF; DNA: TGTGCTAGTGGTTTGGATCGTCAGGTAGCATTCGCCTACAATGAGCAGTTCTTC
J: TRBJ2-6; size: NA; D: NA; V: TRBV9; CDR3: CASSVWGVFPSGANVLTF; DNA: TGTGCCAGCAGCGTATGGGGAGTTTTCCCCTCTGGGGCCAACGTCCTGACTTTC
J: TRBJ1-2; size: NA; D: NA; V: TRBV7-7; CDR3: CASSLVGGFDYGYTF; DNA: TGTGCTAGCAGCTTAGTCGGAGGATTCGACTATGGCTACACCTTC
J: TRBJ2-1; size: NA; D: TRBD2; V: TRBV7-9; CDR3: CASSFRPGGGRNEQFF; DNA: TGTGCCAGCAGCTTTAGGCCGGGGGGGGGCCGCAATGAGCAGTTCTTC
J: TRBJ2-6; size: NA; D: TRBD2; V: TRBV5-1; CDR3: CASSLELAGSSGANVLTF; DNA: TGCGCCAGCAGCTTGGAACTAGCGGGGTCCTCTGGGGCCAACGTCCTGACTTTC
J: TRBJ2-3; size: NA; D: NA; V: TRBV6-5; CDR3: CASSYRPQEPPRGDTQYF; DNA: TGTGCCAGCAGTTACCGCCCCCAAGAACCGCCTAGAGGGGATACGCAGTATTTT
J: TRBJ2-1; size: few; D: NA; V: TRBV4-3; CDR3: CASSQGYRGGGYNEQFF; DNA: TGCGCCAGCAGCCAAGGGTACCGAGGGGGTGGCTACAATGAGCAGTTCTTC
J: TRBJ2-3; size: NA; D: TRBD2; V: TRBV29-1; CDR3: CSVAGTSVDTQYF; DNA: TGCAGCGTCGCCGGGACTAGCGTCGATACGCAGTATTTT
J: TRBJ1-1; size: NA; D: NA; V: TRBV6-2/TRBV6-3; CDR3: CASRDPSWTEAFF; DNA: TGTGCCAGCAGGGACCCCAGCTGGACTGAAGCTTTCTTT
J: TRBJ1-2; size: few; D: NA; V: TRBV7-2; CDR3: CASSLSVSYGYTF; DNA: TGTGCCAGCAGCTTATCAGTCTCCTATGGCTACACCTTC
J: TRBJ2-3; size: NA; D: TRBD1; V: TRBV7-6; CDR3: CASSPGDRRTDTQYF; DNA: TGTGCCAGCAGCCCTGGGGACAGACGCACAGATACGCAGTATTTT
J: TRBJ1-2; size: few; D: NA; V: TRBV29-1; CDR3: CSVGRGSGGYTF; DNA: TGCAGCGTTGGCAGGGGATCCGGCGGCTACACCTTC
J: TRBJ1-6; size: NA; D: NA; V: TRBV6-1; CDR3: CASSEGPFSGTLHF; DNA: TGTGCCAGCAGTGAAGGCCCCTTTAGCGGCACCCTCCACTTT
J: TRBJ2-5; size: NA; D: NA; V: TRBV7-2; CDR3: CASSSESRLEPRATQYF; DNA: TGTGCCAGCAGCTCCGAATCGAGATTGGAACCGAGGGCGACCCAGTACTTC
J: TRBJ2-3; size: NA; D: NA; V: TRBV5-1; CDR3: CASSFGQGSYF; DNA: NA
J: TRBJ2-5; size: NA; D: NA; V: TRBV28; CDR3: CASSFQQEEETQYF; DNA: TGTGCCAGCAGTTTTCAACAGGAGGAAGAGACCCAGTACTTC
J: TRBJ2-7; size: NA; D: NA; V: TRBV6-2/TRBV6-3; CDR3: CASSLPVSYEQYF; DNA: TGTGCCAGCAGTTTACCCGTCTCCTACGAGCAGTACTTC
J: TRBJ1-4; size: NA; D: NA; V: TRBV2; CDR3: CASRIFGTLAEKLFF; DNA: TGTGCCAGCAGGATATTTGGGACATTGGCTGAAAAACTGTTTTTT
J: TRBJ2-1; size: few; D: TRBD1; V: TRBV5-1; CDR3: CASSDGTGGHNEQFF; DNA: TGCGCCAGCAGCGACGGGACAGGAGGGCACAATGAGCAGTTCTTC
J: TRBJ1-1; size: NA; D: NA; V: TRBV5-1; CDR3: CASSEATEAFF; DNA: TGCGCCAGCAGCGAGGCAACTGAAGCTTTCTTT
J: TRBJ2-7; size: few; D: TRBD1; V: TRBV27; CDR3: CASSPSTGVISYEQYF; DNA: TGTGCCAGCAGCCCTTCGACAGGGGTTATTTCCTACGAGCAGTACTTC
J: TRBJ2-1; size: NA; D: NA; V: TRBV10-1; CDR3: CASSESGGSNEQFF; DNA: TGCGCCAGCAGTGAGTCGGGGGGCTCAAATGAGCAGTTCTTC
J: TRBJ2-7; size: NA; D: NA; V: TRBV7-2; CDR3: CASSFDADRKGEQYF; DNA: TGTGCCAGCAGCTTCGATGCCGACAGGAAGGGAGAGCAGTACTTC
J: TRBJ1-2; size: NA; D: NA; V: TRBV4-3; CDR3: CASSQDGVGWDYGYTF; DNA: TGCGCCAGCAGCCAAGATGGGGTAGGGTGGGACTATGGCTACACCTTC
J: TRBJ1-2; size: NA; D: NA; V: TRBV10-3; CDR3: CAISEPDTGLYGYTF; DNA: TGTGCCATCAGTGAGCCGGACACCGGGCTCTATGGCTACACCTTC
J: TRBJ2-5; size: few; D: NA; V: TRBV7-2; CDR3: CASSPQWGAQETQYF; DNA: TGTGCCAGCAGCCCCCAGTGGGGGGCCCAAGAGACCCAGTACTTC
J: TRBJ1-5; size: NA; D: TRBD1; V: TRBV29-1; CDR3: CSVSGQGGNQPQHF; DNA: TGCAGCGTCTCGGGACAGGGGGGGAATCAGCCCCAGCATTTT
J: TRBJ1-6; size: few; D: NA; V: TRBV4-2; CDR3: CASRKATGTENSPLHF; DNA: TGTGCCAGTCGTAAAGCTACCGGGACGGAAAATTCACCCCTCCACTTT
J: TRBJ2-3; size: few; D: NA; V: TRBV5-6; CDR3: CASSLVEAERTDTQYF; DNA: TGTGCCAGCAGCTTGGTGGAAGCGGAACGCACAGATACGCAGTATTTT
J: TRBJ1-5; size: NA; D: NA; V: TRBV6-1; CDR3: CASSHRDGSYQPQHF; DNA: TGTGCCAGCAGTCACCGGGACGGATCCTATCAGCCCCAGCATTTT
J: TRBJ2-1; size: NA; D: TRBD2; V: TRBV4-3; CDR3: CASSQDPVGGGTYNEQFF; DNA: TGCGCCAGCAGCCAAGATCCAGTCGGGGGGGGTACCTACAATGAGCAGTTCTTC
J: TRBJ2-7; size: few; D: NA; V: TRBV6-5; CDR3: CASRPELEYYEQYF; DNA: TGTGCCAGCAGACCAGAACTAGAATACTACGAGCAGTACTTC
J: TRBJ2-3; size: NA; D: TRBD1; V: TRBV7-2; CDR3: CASSSGQGGRADTQYF; DNA: TGTGCCAGCAGCTCAGGACAGGGAGGAAGGGCAGATACGCAGTATTTT
J: TRBJ1-2; size: NA; D: NA; V: TRBV5-1; CDR3: CTSSLSGGSLFGYTF; DNA: TGCACCAGCAGCTTGTCCGGGGGATCCTTATTTGGCTACACCTTC
J: TRBJ2-6; size: NA; D: NA; V: TRBV27; CDR3: CASSFITGSGANVLTF; DNA: TGTGCCAGCAGTTTCATTACAGGGTCTGGGGCCAACGTCCTGACTTTC
J: TRBJ2-7; size: NA; D: NA; V: TRBV20-1; CDR3: CSAGSGAYPYEQYF; DNA: TGCAGTGCTGGGTCGGGGGCCTATCCCTACGAGCAGTACTTC
J: TRBJ1-1; size: NA; D: NA; V: TRBV29-1; CDR3: CSVEIEINTEAFF; DNA: TGCAGCGTTGAAATAGAGATAAACACTGAAGCTTTCTTT
J: TRBJ2-1; size: NA; D: TRBD2; V: TRBV20-1; CDR3: CSARKTSGGPYNEQFF; DNA: TGCAGTGCTAGGAAGACTAGCGGGGGACCGTACAATGAGCAGTTCTTC
J: TRBJ2-1; size: NA; D: TRBD1; V: TRBV20-1; CDR3: CSASRGHNEQFF; DNA: TGCAGTGCTTCGAGGGGGCACAATGAGCAGTTCTTC
J: TRBJ2-7; size: NA; D: TRBD2; V: TRBV27; CDR3: CASSLSGREVPYEQYF; DNA: TGTGCCAGCAGTTTAAGTGGTCGGGAGGTACCCTACGAGCAGTACTTC
J: TRBJ1-4; size: NA; D: NA; V: TRBV4-1; CDR3: CASSQASGDNEKLFF; DNA: TGCGCCAGCAGCCAAGCGTCGGGGGATAATGAAAAACTGTTTTTT
J: TRBJ1-2; size: NA; D: TRBD1; V: TRBV12-3/TRBV12-4; CDR3: CASNANPQGDTYGYTF; DNA: TGTGCCAGCAACGCAAATCCCCAGGGGGATACCTATGGCTACACCTTC
J: TRBJ2-5; size: NA; D: TRBD2; V: TRBV27; CDR3: CASGGGGTILQETQYF; DNA: TGTGCCTCGGGAGGCGGGGGGACCATATTACAAGAGACCCAGTACTTC
J: TRBJ2-7; size: NA; D: TRBD1; V: TRBV6-5; CDR3: CAGSLNRGRRDEQYF; DNA: TGTGCCGGCAGTTTGAACAGGGGGCGCAGGGACGAACAGTACTTC
J: TRBJ1-2; size: many; D: TRBD1; V: TRBV7-9; CDR3: CASSLAGGGYGYTF; DNA: TGTGCCAGCAGCTTGGCAGGGGGCGGCTATGGCTACACCTTC
J: TRBJ2-3; size: NA; D: TRBD1; V: TRBV7-2; CDR3: CAGSTRDSPTDTQYF; DNA: TGTGCCGGCAGCACTCGGGACAGCCCCACAGATACGCAGTATTTT
J: TRBJ2-3; size: NA; D: NA; V: TRBV12-3/TRBV12-4; CDR3: CASSLRAQGTDTQYF; DNA: TGTGCCAGCAGTCTTCGAGCGCAGGGTACAGATACGCAGTATTTT
J: TRBJ1-2; size: NA; D: NA; V: TRBV21-1; CDR3: CAGPKARVCGYTF; DNA: TGTGCCGGCCCTAAGGCGAGGGTGTGCGGCTACACCTTC
J: TRBJ2-1; size: NA; D: NA; V: TRBV12-5; CDR3: CASGLGPGLGEQFF; DNA: TGTGCTAGTGGTTTGGGACCAGGTCTAGGTGAGCAGTTCTTC
J: TRBJ2-3; size: NA; D: NA; V: TRBV14; CDR3: CASSQGTPISADTQYF; DNA: TGTGCCAGCAGCCAGGGGACTCCCATATCGGCAGATACGCAGTATTTT
J: TRBJ2-3; size: NA; D: NA; V: TRBV20-1; CDR3: CSARDTPQEDTQYF; DNA: TGCAGTGCTAGAGATACGCCCCAGGAGGATACGCAGTATTTT